These 18 T cell receptor beta chains were sequenced from one sample in a study of shared clonotypes between healthy human individuals. Repertoires were generated with immunoSEQ multiplex PCR, while TCRdb's copy carries only in-frame clones and drops some. The data contain approximately 1,000,000 clones, around 77% of them singletons. Sequenced input: memory CD4+ T cells from PBMCs. Subset described: CD45RA-negative fraction. All receptors come from a man between 18 and 35 years old in good health. Some clones in this sample may be carry-over from other donors' samples.

The chain couples TRBV19 to TRBJ2-1; D gene ambiguous. The V and J ends lost 6 bases and 4 bases respectively, with 4 bases between them. Per the germline V gene, CDR1 is LNHDA and CDR2 is SQIVND (reference sequence). The CDR3 has 11 amino acids. CDR3 loop: CASRGYNEQFF. The DNA of the CDR3 is TGTGCCAGTAGGGGGTACAATGAGCAGTTCTTC.

This rearrangement joins TRBV29-1 to TRBJ2-3; no clear D. The CDR3 has 13 residues. Germline values: CDR1 SQVTM, CDR2 ANQGSEA. V was cut by 0 bases and J by 2 bases, with 6 bases left in between. For the CDR3, the DNA is TGCAGCGTTGAAGATTGGAACACAGATACGCAGTATTTT. It encodes CSVEDWNTDTQYF.

Concerning this clone: With a much larger clone just one base away, this may be a read error. The same CDR3 also results from other DNA sequences found in this sample. The chain is built from TRBV11-2 and TRBJ2-3; 9 positions match TRBD2. Germline V lookup: CDR1 SGHAT, CDR2 FQNNGV. Germline trimming cut 6 bases from V and 3 bases from J; bases unmatched to any gene: 4. The CDR3 totals 14 residues. CDR3 nucleotides: TGTGCCAGCAGTAGCGGGAGAGGTACAGATACGCAGTATTTT. This translates into CASSSGRGTDTQYF.

The chain uses TRBV11-3 and TRBJ2-2; 12 bases match TRBD2. CDR3 length: 19 amino acids. Germline lookup yields CDR1 SGHNT and CDR2 YENEEA. J lost 2 bases, V lost 4 bases, and 11 bases had no gene match. CDR3 loop: CASSSGLAGINDNTGELFF. The CDR3 DNA reads as TGTGCCAGCAGCTCTGGACTAGCGGGGATAAATGACAACACCGGGGAGCTGTTTTTT.

The sample holds a few counts of this clone. The CDR3 DNA reads TGTGCCTGGAGTGTAAAAGGGGATCAGCCCCAGCATTTT. The encoded protein is CAWSVKGDQPQHF. The chain combines TRBV30 with TRBJ1-5; possible D gene TRBD1, 5 bases. The V gene lost 0 bases and the J gene lost 5 bases, with 8 bases spanning the gap. The CDR3 extends over 13 amino acids. Germline V CDR1 and CDR2: GTSNPN, SVGIG (reference sequence).

The rearrangement joins TRBV4-2 to TRBJ2-1, with 14 bases matching TRBD2. This CDR3 is 17 amino acids long. J lost 5 bases, V lost 5 bases, and 8 bases had no gene match. CDR1 is LGHNA and CDR2 is YNFKEQ in the germline V gene. CDR3 nucleotides: TGTGCCAGCAGCTACGGACTAGCGGGAGGCAAGGACAATGAGCAGTTCTTC. Translation: CASSYGLAGGKDNEQFF.

The rearrangement links TRBV7-3 to TRBJ2-2; 14 bases agree with TRBD2. CDR1 and CDR2 (germline): SGHTA, FQGTGA. This CDR3 is built from 17 residues. The V segment lost 5 bases and the J segment 4 bases; nucleotides outside the gene matches: 6. The CDR3 DNA reads TGTGCCAGCAGCCTAGGGACTAGCGGGAGTGGCACCGGGGAGCTGTTTTTT. Residues: CASSLGTSGSGTGELFF.

The chain combines TRBV5-1 with TRBJ2-2; 10 bases match TRBD2. Unmatched junction bases numbered 5, after V lost 0 bases and J lost 0 bases. The CDR3 spans 18 residues. Germline V gives CDR1 SGHRS, CDR2 YFSETQ. CDR3 sequence: CASSLGGSGRTNTGELFF. The CDR3 DNA sequence: TGCGCCAGCAGCTTGGGAGGTAGCGGGAGGACGAACACCGGGGAGCTGTTTTTT.

The chain carries TRBV5-1 and TRBJ2-2; 9 positions agree with TRBD2. The CDR3 runs 15 residues. Germline CDR1 is SGHRS and CDR2 is YFSETQ. Germline trimming cut 3 bases from V and 7 bases from J; bases unmatched to any gene: 7. The CDR3 is CASSSQGSGSGELFF. The CDR3 DNA reads TGCGCCAGCAGCTCGCAGGGTAGCGGGAGCGGGGAGCTGTTTTTT.

The gene calls are TRBV13 and TRBJ2-1; 13 bases align to TRBD2. The V and J ends lost 4 bases and 4 bases, in that order; junction bases with no gene match: 7. Germline CDR1 PRHDT, CDR2 FYEKMQ (reference sequence). The length of the CDR3 is 17 residues. The CDR3 coding sequence is TGTGCCAGCAGCTCTACACGGACTAGCGGGAGTTACAATGAGCAGTTCTTC. It yields the protein CASSSTRTSGSYNEQFF.

The genes are TRBV9 and TRBJ2-7; TRBD2 might be the D (6 bases). V lost 1 base and J 3 bases, leaving 11 bases between the germline ends. Per germline, CDR1 SGDLS and CDR2 YYNGEE. This CDR3 region has 14 residues. The CDR3 loop reads CASSVLPEGYEQYF. DNA for the CDR3: TGTGCCAGCAGCGTACTTCCGGAGGGCTACGAGCAGTACTTC. The entire variable domain, with the rest obtained from reference TRBV9 and TRBJ2-7, is as follows: DSGVTQTPKHLITATGQRVTLRCSPRSGDLSVYWYQQSLDQGLQFLIQYYNGEERAKGNILERFSAQQFPDLHSELNLSSLELGDSALYFCASSVLPEGYEQYFGPGTRLTVT.

The chain links TRBV7-8 to TRBJ1-1; weak D call: TRBD1 (6 bases). Germline V CDR1 and CDR2: SGHVS, FQNEAQ. The CDR3 runs to 14 residues. V was trimmed by 5 bases and J by 1 base, leaving 11 bases between them. CDR3 DNA sequence: TGTGCCAGCAGCCTCGGGACACCGAACACTGAAGCTTTCTTT. Its translation: CASSLGTPNTEAFF.

This chain joins TRBV2 and TRBJ1-5; 9 nucleotides align to TRBD1. Germline lookup yields CDR1 SNHLY and CDR2 FYNNEI. The CDR3 totals 14 residues. Trimming took 5 bases from V and 5 from J; bases not matched to a gene: 4. This CDR3 reads CASSLDRGDQPQHF. CDR3 coding DNA: TGTGCCAGCAGTCTTGACAGGGGGGATCAGCCCCAGCATTTT.

This clone was found once. This rearrangement joins TRBV28 to TRBJ2-7; TRBD1 matches 7 bases. Germline V gene lookup returns CDR1 MDHEN and CDR2 SYDVKM. With 5 bases clipped from V and 0 bases from J, the junction kept 4 bases outside the gene matches. This CDR3 is built from 14 residues. The CDR3 spells CASSIQGHSYEQYF. The CDR3 nucleotides read TGTGCCAGCAGTATACAGGGGCACTCCTACGAGCAGTACTTC.

This clone was recorded only once. The chain has TRBV28 and TRBJ2-3, with D perhaps TRBD1 or TRBD2 (5 bases each). The germline V gene has CDR1 MDHEN and CDR2 SYDVKM. The CDR3 totals 16 residues. V was clipped by 4 bases and J by 3 bases, with 17 bases between them. The CDR3 sequence: CASSSGLGRRTDTQYF. The CDR3 region has the DNA TGTGCCAGCAGTTCAGGGCTGGGACGGAGGACAGATACGCAGTATTTT.

The gene calls are TRBV4-1 and TRBJ2-7, with 8 bases identical to TRBD2. Trimming cost V 4 bases and J 0 bases; bases outside gene matches: 8. The CDR3 extends over 16 amino acids. Per germline, CDR1 MGHRA and CDR2 YSYEKL. The CDR3 DNA follows: TGCGCCAGCAGCCCCCGGCTAGCGGGCTTCTCCTACGAGCAGTACTTC. This gives the protein CASSPRLAGFSYEQYF.

This clone was picked up a small number of times. This chain uses TRBV6-1 with TRBJ2-7, with 8 bases aligning to TRBD1. Germline CDR1 reads MNHNS; CDR2 reads SASEGT. The CDR3 has 13 residues. Trimming took 8 bases from V and 2 from J; bases not matched to a gene: 5. The CDR3 DNA is TGTGCCAGCCGGGGGACAGGTCCCTACGAGCAGTACTTC. As protein: CASRGTGPYEQYF.

This clone was counted once. The chain couples TRBV29-1 to TRBJ2-3; possibly TRBD2 for D (5 bases). Germline CDR1 is SQVTM and CDR2 is ANQGSEA. V lost 4 bases and J lost 8, with 19 bases in between. The CDR3 length is 14 residues. CDR3 coding DNA: TGCAGCGTTGGAGCCGGGCCGGGAAATCCTACGCAGTATTTT. Its protein product is CSVGAGPGNPTQYF.